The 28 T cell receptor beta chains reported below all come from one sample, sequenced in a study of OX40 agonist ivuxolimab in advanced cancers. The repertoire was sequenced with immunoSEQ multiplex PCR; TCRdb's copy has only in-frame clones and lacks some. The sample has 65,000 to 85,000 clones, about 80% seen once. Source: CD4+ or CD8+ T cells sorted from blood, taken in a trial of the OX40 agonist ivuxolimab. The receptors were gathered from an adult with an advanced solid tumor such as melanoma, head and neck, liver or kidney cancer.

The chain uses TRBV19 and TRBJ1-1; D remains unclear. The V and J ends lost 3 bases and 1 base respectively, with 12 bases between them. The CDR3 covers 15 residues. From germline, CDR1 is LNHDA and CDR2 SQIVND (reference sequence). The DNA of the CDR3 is TGTGCCAGTAGTATTGTTTGGGAGGAGAACACTGAAGCTTTCTTT. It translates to CASSIVWEENTEAFF.

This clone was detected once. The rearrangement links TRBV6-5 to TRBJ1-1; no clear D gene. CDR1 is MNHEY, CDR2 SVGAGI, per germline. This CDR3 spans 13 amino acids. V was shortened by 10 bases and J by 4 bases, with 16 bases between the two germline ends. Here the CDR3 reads CATRGGRSTEAFF. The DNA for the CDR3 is TGTGCCACTCGGGGAGGTCGATCCACTGAAGCTTTCTTT.

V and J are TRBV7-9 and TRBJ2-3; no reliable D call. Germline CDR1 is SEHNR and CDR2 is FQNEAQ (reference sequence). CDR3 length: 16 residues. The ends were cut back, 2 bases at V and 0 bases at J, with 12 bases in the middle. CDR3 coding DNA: TGTGCCAGCAGCTTAATGATCACCCTTAGCACAGATACGCAGTATTTT. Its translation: CASSLMITLSTDTQYF.

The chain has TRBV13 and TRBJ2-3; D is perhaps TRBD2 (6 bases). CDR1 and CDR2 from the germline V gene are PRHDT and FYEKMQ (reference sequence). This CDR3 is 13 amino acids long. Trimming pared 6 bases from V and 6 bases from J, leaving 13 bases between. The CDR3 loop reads CASRGGAPDTQYF. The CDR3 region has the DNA TGTGCCAGCAGAGGCGGGGCCCCGGATACGCAGTATTTT. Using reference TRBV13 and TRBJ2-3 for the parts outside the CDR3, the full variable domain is AAGVIQSPRHLIKEKRETATLKCYPIPRHDTVYWYQQGPGQDPQFLISFYEKMQSDKGSIPDRFSAQQFSDYHSELNMSSLELGDSALYFCASRGGAPDTQYFGPGTRLTVL.

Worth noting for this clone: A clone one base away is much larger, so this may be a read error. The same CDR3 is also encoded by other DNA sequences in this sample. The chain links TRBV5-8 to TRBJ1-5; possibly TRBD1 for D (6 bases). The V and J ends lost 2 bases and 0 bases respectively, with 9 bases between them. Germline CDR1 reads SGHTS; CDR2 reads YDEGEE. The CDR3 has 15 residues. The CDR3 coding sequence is TGTGCCAGCAGCTTACAGGGCTATAGCAATCAGCCCCAGCATTTT. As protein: CASSLQGYSNQPQHF.

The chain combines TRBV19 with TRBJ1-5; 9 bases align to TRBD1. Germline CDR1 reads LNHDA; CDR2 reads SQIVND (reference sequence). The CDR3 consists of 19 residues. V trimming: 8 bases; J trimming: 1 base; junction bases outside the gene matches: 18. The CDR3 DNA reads TGTGCCAGTGCTACCGGGACAGGGAGCCCTCCTCGGAGCAATCAGCCCCAGCATTTT. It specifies CASATGTGSPPRSNQPQHF.

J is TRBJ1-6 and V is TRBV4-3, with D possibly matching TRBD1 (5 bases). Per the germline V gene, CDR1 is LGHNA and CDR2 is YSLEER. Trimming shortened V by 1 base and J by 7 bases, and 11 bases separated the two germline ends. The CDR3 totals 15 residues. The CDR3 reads CASSQGGGENSPLHF. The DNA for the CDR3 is TGCGCCAGCAGCCAAGGTGGAGGGGAAAATTCACCCCTCCACTTT.

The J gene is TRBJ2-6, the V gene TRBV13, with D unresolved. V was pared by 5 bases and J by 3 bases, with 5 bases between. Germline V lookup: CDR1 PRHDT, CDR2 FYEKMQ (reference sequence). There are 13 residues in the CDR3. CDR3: CASSLFGANVLTF. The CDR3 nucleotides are TGTGCCAGCAGCCTCTTTGGGGCCAACGTCCTGACTTTC.

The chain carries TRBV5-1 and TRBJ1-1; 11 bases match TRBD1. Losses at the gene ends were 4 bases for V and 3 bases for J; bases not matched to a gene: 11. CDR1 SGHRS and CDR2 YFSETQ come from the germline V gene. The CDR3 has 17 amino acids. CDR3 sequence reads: CASSLGQGALSDTEAFF. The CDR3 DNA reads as TGCGCCAGCAGCCTCGGACAGGGGGCGCTAAGTGACACTGAAGCTTTCTTT.

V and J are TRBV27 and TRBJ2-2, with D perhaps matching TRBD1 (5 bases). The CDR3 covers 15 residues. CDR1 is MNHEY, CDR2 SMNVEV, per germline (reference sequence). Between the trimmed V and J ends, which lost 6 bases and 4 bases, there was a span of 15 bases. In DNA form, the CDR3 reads TGTGCCAGCAGACCGGCAGGGCGGAGCACCGGGGAGCTGTTTTTT. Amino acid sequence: CASRPAGRSTGELFF.

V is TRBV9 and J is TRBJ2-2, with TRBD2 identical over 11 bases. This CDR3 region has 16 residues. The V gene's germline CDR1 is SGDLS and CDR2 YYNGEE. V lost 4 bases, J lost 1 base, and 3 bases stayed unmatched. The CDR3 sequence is CASSPGTSGNTGELFF. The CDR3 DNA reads TGTGCCAGCAGCCCCGGGACTAGCGGGAACACCGGGGAGCTGTTTTTT.

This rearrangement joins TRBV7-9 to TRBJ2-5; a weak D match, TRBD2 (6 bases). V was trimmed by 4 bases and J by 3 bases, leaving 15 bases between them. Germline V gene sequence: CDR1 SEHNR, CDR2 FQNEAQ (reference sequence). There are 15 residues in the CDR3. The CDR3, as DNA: TGTGCCAGCAGCTCCCCGATGGGACTTGAAGAGACCCAGTACTTC. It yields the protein CASSSPMGLEETQYF.

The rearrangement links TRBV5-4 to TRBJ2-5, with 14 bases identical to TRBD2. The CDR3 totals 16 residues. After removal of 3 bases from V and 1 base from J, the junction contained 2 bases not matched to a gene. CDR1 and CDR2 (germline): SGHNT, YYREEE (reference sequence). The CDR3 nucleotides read TGTGCCAGCAGCTCGGGACTAGCGGGGGTCCAAGAGACCCAGTACTTC. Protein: CASSSGLAGVQETQYF.

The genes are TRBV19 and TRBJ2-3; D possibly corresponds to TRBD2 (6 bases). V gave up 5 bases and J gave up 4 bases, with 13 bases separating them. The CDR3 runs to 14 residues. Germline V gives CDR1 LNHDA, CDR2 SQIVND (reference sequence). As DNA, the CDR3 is TGTGCCAGTAGTGTGACTAGTGTTCCAGATACGCAGTATTTT. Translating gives CASSVTSVPDTQYF.

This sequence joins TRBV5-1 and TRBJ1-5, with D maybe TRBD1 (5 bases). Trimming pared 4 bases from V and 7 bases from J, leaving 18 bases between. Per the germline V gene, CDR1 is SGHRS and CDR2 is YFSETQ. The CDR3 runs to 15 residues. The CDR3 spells CASSQSPGVGQPQHF. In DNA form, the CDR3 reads TGCGCCAGCAGCCAAAGTCCGGGGGTTGGACAGCCCCAGCATTTT.

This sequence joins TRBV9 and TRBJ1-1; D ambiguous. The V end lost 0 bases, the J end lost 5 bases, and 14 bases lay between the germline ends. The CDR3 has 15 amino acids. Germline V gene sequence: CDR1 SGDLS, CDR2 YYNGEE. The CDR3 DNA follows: TGTGCCAGCAGCGTAGACGGCAGATCCCCGACTGAAGCTTTCTTT. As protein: CASSVDGRSPTEAFF.

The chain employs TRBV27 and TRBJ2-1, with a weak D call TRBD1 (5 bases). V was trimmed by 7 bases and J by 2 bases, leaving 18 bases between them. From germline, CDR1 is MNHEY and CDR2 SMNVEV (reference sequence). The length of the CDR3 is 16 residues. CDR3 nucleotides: TGTGCCAGCACCCAACTGCAGGGTGGGACCTACAATGAGCAGTTCTTC. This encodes CASTQLQGGTYNEQFF.

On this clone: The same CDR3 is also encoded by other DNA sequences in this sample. The CDR3 region has the DNA TGTGCCAGCAGCCAAGAAGGGAGCTCCTATAATTCACCCCTCCACTTT. The encoded protein is CASSQEGSSYNSPLHF. The rearrangement joins TRBV4-2 to TRBJ1-6, with no clear D. CDR3 length: 16 residues. Trimming stripped 0 bases from V and 0 bases from J, with 6 bases between. Per the germline V gene, CDR1 is LGHNA and CDR2 is YNFKEQ.

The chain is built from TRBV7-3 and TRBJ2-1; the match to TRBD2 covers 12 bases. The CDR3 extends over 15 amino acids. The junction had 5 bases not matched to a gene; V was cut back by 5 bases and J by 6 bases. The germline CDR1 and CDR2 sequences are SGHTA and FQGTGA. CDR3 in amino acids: CASSPRLAGANEQFF. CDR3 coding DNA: TGTGCCAGCAGCCCACGACTAGCGGGGGCCAATGAGCAGTTCTTC.

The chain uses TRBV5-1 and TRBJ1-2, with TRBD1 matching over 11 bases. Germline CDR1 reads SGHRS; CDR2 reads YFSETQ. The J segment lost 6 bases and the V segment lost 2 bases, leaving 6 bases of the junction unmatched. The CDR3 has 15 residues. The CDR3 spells CASSFRTGGMDGYTF. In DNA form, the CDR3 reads TGCGCCAGCAGCTTCAGGACAGGGGGCATGGATGGCTACACCTTC.

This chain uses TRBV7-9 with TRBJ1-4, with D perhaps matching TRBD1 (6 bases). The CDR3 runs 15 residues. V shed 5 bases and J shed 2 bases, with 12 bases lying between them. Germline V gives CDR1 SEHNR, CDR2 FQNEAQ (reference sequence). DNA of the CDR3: TGTGCCAGCAGCCCCGGACAGACGACTAATGAAAAACTGTTTTTT. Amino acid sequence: CASSPGQTTNEKLFF.

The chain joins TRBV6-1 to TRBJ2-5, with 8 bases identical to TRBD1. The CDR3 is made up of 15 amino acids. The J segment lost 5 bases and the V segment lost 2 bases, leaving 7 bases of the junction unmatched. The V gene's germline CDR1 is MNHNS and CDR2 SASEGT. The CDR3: CASSEWNRGEETQYF. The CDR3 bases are TGTGCCAGCAGTGAATGGAACAGGGGGGAGGAGACCCAGTACTTC.

This chain's CDR3 is CASSSSFKEADTQYF. Written as DNA, the CDR3 is TGCGCCAGCAGCTCTTCCTTTAAGGAGGCAGATACGCAGTATTTT. J is TRBJ2-3 and V is TRBV5-1; tentative D call: TRBD2 (5 bases). Germline V gene sequence: CDR1 SGHRS, CDR2 YFSETQ. The V end lost 3 bases, the J end lost 4 bases, and 15 bases lay between the germline ends. CDR3 length equals 15 residues.

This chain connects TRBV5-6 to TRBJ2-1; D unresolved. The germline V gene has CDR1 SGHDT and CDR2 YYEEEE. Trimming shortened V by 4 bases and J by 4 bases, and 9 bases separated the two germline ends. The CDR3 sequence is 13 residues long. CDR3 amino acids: CASSTDIYNEQFF. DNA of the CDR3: TGTGCCAGCAGCACCGACATTTACAATGAGCAGTTCTTC.

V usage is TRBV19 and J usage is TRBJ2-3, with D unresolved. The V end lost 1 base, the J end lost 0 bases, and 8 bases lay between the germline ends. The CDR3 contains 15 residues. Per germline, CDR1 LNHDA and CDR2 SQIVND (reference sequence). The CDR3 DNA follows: TGTGCCAGTAGTATAGGGGGAATTAGCACAGATACGCAGTATTTT. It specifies CASSIGGISTDTQYF.

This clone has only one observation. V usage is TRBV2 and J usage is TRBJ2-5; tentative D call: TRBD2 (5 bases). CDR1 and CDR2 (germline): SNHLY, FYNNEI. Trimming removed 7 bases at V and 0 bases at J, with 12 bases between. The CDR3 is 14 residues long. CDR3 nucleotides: TGTGCCAGCACCCAAACGGGGAACCAAGAGACCCAGTACTTC. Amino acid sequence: CASTQTGNQETQYF.

CDR3 region: CASSPPPRVRSGNTIYF. Written as DNA, the CDR3 is TGTGCCAGCAGTCCACCCCCTCGGGTGCGCTCTGGAAACACCATATATTTT. The rearrangement links TRBV28 to TRBJ1-3; D gene uncertain. The V end lost 5 bases, the J end lost 0 bases, and 17 bases lay between the germline ends. The CDR3 has 17 residues. Looked up from germline, CDR1 is MDHEN and CDR2 is SYDVKM.

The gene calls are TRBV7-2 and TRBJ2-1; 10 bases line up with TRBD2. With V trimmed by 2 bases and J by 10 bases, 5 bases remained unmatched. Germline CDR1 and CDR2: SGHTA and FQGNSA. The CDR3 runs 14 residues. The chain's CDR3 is CASSLSGRAREQFF. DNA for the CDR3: TGTGCCAGCAGCTTAAGCGGGAGGGCCAGGGAGCAGTTCTTC.